These 21 T cell receptor beta chains were all obtained from the same sample, sequenced in a study of blood T cells in healthy people across ages. The use of a sample-barcoded 5' primer and a J-beta primer mix characterized a second PCR of about 7 to 12 cycles. Via MiXCR, TCRdb re-called the 5' RACE reads, giving one row per CDR3 protein. The table shows about 830,000 distinct CDR3 sequences, with 62% occurring only once. Sequences were obtained from blood. These TCRs come from a man aged 25-45 years in good health.

This clonotype has a handful of counts. CDR3 bases: TGTGCCAGCAGCGTCAGCTTGACAGGGGCACGGAGTAGCTATGGCTACACCTTC. This gives the protein CASSVSLTGARSSYGYTF. This rearrangement joins TRBV9 to TRBJ1-2; 8 bases are a match to TRBD1. In germline, CDR1 is SGDLS, CDR2 YYNGEE. The CDR3 totals 18 residues. Unmatched junction bases numbered 16, after V lost 2 bases and J lost 4 bases. The whole variable domain, remainder taken from reference TRBV9 and TRBJ1-2, is DSGVTQTPKHLITATGQRVTLRCSPRSGDLSVYWYQQSLDQGLQFLIQYYNGEERAKGNILERFSAQQFPDLHSELNLSSLELGDSALYFCASSVSLTGARSSYGYTFGSGTRLTVV.

V is TRBV7-3 and J is TRBJ2-1; 9 bases align to TRBD2. CDR1 is SGHTA, CDR2 FQGTGA, per germline. Unmatched junction bases numbered 6, after V lost 3 bases and J lost 6 bases. The CDR3 has 15 residues. DNA of the CDR3: TGTGCCAGCAGCTTCAGCGGGGGGCTCTCCAATGAGCAGTTCTTC. Its translation is CASSFSGGLSNEQFF. The complete variable domain, with remaining parts taken from reference TRBV7-3 and TRBJ2-1, reads GAGVSQTPSNKVTEKGKYVELRCDPISGHTALYWYRQSLGQGPEFLIYFQGTGAADDSGLPNDRFFAVRPEGSVSTLKIQRTERGDSAVYLCASSFSGGLSNEQFFGPGTRLTVL.

The V gene is TRBV6-4, the J gene TRBJ1-2; weak D call: TRBD1 (5 bases). Germline CDR1 is MRHNA and CDR2 is SNTAGT. The CDR3 is made up of 15 amino acids. V was trimmed by 5 bases and J by 1 base, leaving 14 bases between them. The CDR3 nucleotides are TGTGCCAGCAGTCCGCAAGCAGGGAATAACTATGGCTACACCTTC. This gives the protein CASSPQAGNNYGYTF.

The chain carries TRBV7-2 and TRBJ1-5; D remains ambiguous. The CDR3 spans 15 residues. Germline values: CDR1 SGHTA, CDR2 FQGNSA. Trimming cost V 5 bases and J 1 base, with 12 bases left between them. The CDR3 region has the DNA TGTGCCAGCAGCCCAACGGCGCAAAGCAATCAGCCCCAGCATTTT. It yields the protein CASSPTAQSNQPQHF.

A few counts support this clonotype. The V call is TRBV9, the J call TRBJ2-4; TRBD2 matches at 13 bases. The CDR3 extends over 18 amino acids. Trimming cost V 4 bases and J 0 bases; bases outside gene matches: 7. Germline CDR1 is SGDLS and CDR2 is YYNGEE. This chain's CDR3 is CASSSGTSGDGAKNIQYF. The DNA for the CDR3 is TGTGCCAGCAGCTCCGGGACTAGCGGGGATGGAGCCAAAAACATTCAGTACTTC.

J is TRBJ1-2 and V is TRBV20-1; tentative D call: TRBD1 (5 bases). From germline, CDR1 is DFQATT and CDR2 SNEGSKA (reference sequence). The CDR3 is made up of 17 amino acids. The V end was cut by 0 bases, the J end by 8 bases, with 25 bases between. CDR3 coding DNA: TGCAGTGCTAGAGATCTAATTCGGGGAGCAGGGTCTGAAGGCTACACCTTC. Translating it yields CSARDLIRGAGSEGYTF.

The rearrangement uses TRBV4-3 and TRBJ1-5; D gene unclear. Trimming took off 4 bases at V and 0 bases at J, with 10 bases between the two ends. CDR1 LGHNA and CDR2 YSLEER come from the germline V gene. The CDR3 totals 15 residues. CDR3 in amino acids: CASSRGRNSNQPQHF. In DNA form, the CDR3 reads TGCGCCAGCAGCCGAGGACGGAATAGCAATCAGCCCCAGCATTTT.

J is TRBJ1-4 and V is TRBV20-1; TRBD1 might be the D (6 bases). Germline loops: CDR1 DFQATT, CDR2 SNEGSKA (reference sequence). The CDR3 contains 17 residues. V was trimmed by 0 bases and J by 4 bases, leaving 18 bases between them. The CDR3 loop reads CSARDRIGGWVNEKLFF. The DNA of the CDR3 is TGCAGTGCTAGAGATCGCATAGGGGGGTGGGTTAATGAAAAACTGTTTTTT.

The table lists this clonotype with many counts. This chain links TRBV6-5 with TRBJ1-5; TRBD1 is a possible D gene (6 bases). Germline V lookup: CDR1 MNHEY, CDR2 SVGAGI. The CDR3 runs to 13 residues. The germline V and J ends were trimmed by 5 bases and 2 bases, with 7 bases remaining between them. The CDR3 spells CASSRQGNQPQHF. CDR3 DNA: TGTGCCAGCAGTCGACAGGGCAATCAGCCCCAGCATTTT.

The sample holds one count of this clonotype. This rearrangement joins TRBV27 to TRBJ1-1; D is uncertain. The CDR3 extends over 13 amino acids. The germline CDR1 and CDR2 sequences are MNHEY and SMNVEV (reference sequence). V lost 7 bases, J lost 0 bases, and 9 bases lay in between. This CDR3 reads CASIGVVNTEAFF. The CDR3, as DNA: TGTGCCAGCATCGGCGTGGTGAACACTGAAGCTTTCTTT.

The rearrangement uses TRBV7-2 and TRBJ2-7, with D possibly being TRBD1 (5 bases). The CDR3 totals 14 residues. CDR1 SGHTA and CDR2 FQGNSA come from the germline V gene. Trimming took 2 bases from V and 3 from J, leaving 11 bases between them. CDR3 sequence (DNA): TGTGCCAGCAGCTTATGGAAGGGGATCTACGAGCAGTACTTC. Its protein is CASSLWKGIYEQYF.

This chain links TRBV4-3 with TRBJ2-1; TRBD2 aligns across 7 bases. Germline V gene lookup returns CDR1 LGHNA and CDR2 YSLEER. The CDR3 has 16 amino acids. Trimming took 0 bases from V and 4 from J; bases not matched to a gene: 6. CDR3 DNA: TGCGCCAGCAGCCAAGATCAGGCGGGGGTGTACAATGAGCAGTTCTTC. Protein: CASSQDQAGVYNEQFF.

The chain recombines TRBV7-8 with TRBJ1-5; the D gene is possibly TRBD1 (5 bases). Trimming shortened V by 0 bases and J by 6 bases, and 15 bases separated the two germline ends. The germline V gene encodes CDR1 SGHVS and CDR2 FQNEAQ. The CDR3 contains 16 residues. The CDR3 sequence: CASSLAVWGTVQPQHF. The CDR3 DNA follows: TGTGCCAGCAGCTTAGCGGTTTGGGGGACGGTTCAGCCCCAGCATTTT. Full variable domain (rest looked up from reference TRBV7-8 and TRBJ1-5): GAGVSQSPRYKVAKRGQDVALRCDPISGHVSLFWYQQALGQGPEFLTYFQNEAQLDKSGLPSDRFFAERPEGSVSTLKIQRTQQEDSAVYLCASSLAVWGTVQPQHFGDGTRLSIL.

The V call is TRBV2, the J call TRBJ2-5; tentatively, D is TRBD2 (6 bases). The V gene's germline CDR1 is SNHLY and CDR2 FYNNEI. The CDR3 runs 20 residues. The V end lost 6 bases, the J end lost 4 bases, and 33 bases lay between the germline ends. CDR3 in amino acids: CASSLTRVSGRVIGGETQYF. As DNA, the CDR3 is TGTGCCAGCAGCCTGACTAGGGTGTCTGGCCGCGTTATTGGGGGAGAGACCCAGTACTTC.

Only a few counts were recorded for this clonotype. The V and J genes are TRBV7-2 and TRBJ2-7; no clear D gene. The CDR3 consists of 13 residues. Between the trimmed V and J ends, which lost 2 bases and 0 bases, there was a span of 5 bases. CDR1 SGHTA and CDR2 FQGNSA come from the germline V gene. CDR3 coding DNA: TGTGCCAGCAGCTTATCCGCCTCCTACGAGCAGTACTTC. Its translation: CASSLSASYEQYF. The full variable domain, completed using reference TRBV7-2 and TRBJ2-7, is GAGVSQSPSNKVTEKGKDVELRCDPISGHTALYWYRQSLGQGLEFLIYFQGNSAPDKSGLPSDRFSAERTGGSVSTLTIQRTQQEDSAVYLCASSLSASYEQYFGPGTRLTVT.

This chain connects TRBV29-1 to TRBJ1-2, with D possibly matching TRBD1 (5 bases). The CDR3 is 16 amino acids. V was trimmed by 1 base and J by 4 bases, leaving 19 bases between them. Germline CDR1 is SQVTM and CDR2 is ANQGSEA. CDR3 amino acids: CSVEGVGRGKGYGYTF. The CDR3, as DNA: TGCAGCGTTGAAGGGGTTGGAAGGGGAAAGGGCTATGGCTACACCTTC.

The chain employs TRBV6-5 and TRBJ1-2; 8 bases match TRBD1. This CDR3 region has 14 residues. CDR1 and CDR2 from the germline V gene are MNHEY and SVGAGI. Trimming cost V 8 bases and J 1 base; bases outside gene matches: 6. CDR3 bases: TGTGCCAGCCCCAGGGGGCGCGGTAACTATGGCTACACCTTC. It yields the protein CASPRGRGNYGYTF.

This clonotype occurred a few times. The genes are TRBV2 and TRBJ2-7; perhaps TRBD2 as D (5 bases). Trimming took 3 bases from V and 0 from J, leaving 9 bases between them. This CDR3 is built from 14 residues. Germline lookup yields CDR1 SNHLY and CDR2 FYNNEI. The CDR3 nucleotides are TGTGCCAGCAGTGATTGGACTTCCTCCTACGAGCAGTACTTC. It translates to CASSDWTSSYEQYF.

The chain combines TRBV11-1 with TRBJ2-5; D possibly corresponds to TRBD1 (5 bases). V lost 8 bases and J 2 bases, leaving 18 bases between the germline ends. Germline V CDR1 and CDR2: SGHAT, FQDESV (reference sequence). The CDR3 length is 15 residues. CDR3 nucleotides: TGTGCCAGCTCCAGGGCAGGGTCAGGACAAGAGACCCAGTACTTC. This sequence encodes CASSRAGSGQETQYF.

The chain uses TRBV29-1 and TRBJ2-5, with D possibly TRBD1 on 7 matching bases. The closer fit of TRBJ2-7 to the DNA end suggests the J call may be wrong. This CDR3 has 14 residues. The germline V gene encodes CDR1 SQVTM and CDR2 ANQGSEA. The CDR3 region has the DNA TGCAGCGTTGAAGAATCAGGGGGGTACGGCGAGCAGTACTTC. Encoded protein: CSVEESGGYGEQYF.

This clonotype showed up just a few times. This chain connects TRBV30 to TRBJ1-2, with D perhaps matching TRBD1 (5 bases). Trimming shortened V by 3 bases and J by 4 bases, and 15 bases separated the two germline ends. Germline V gene data show CDR1 as GTSNPN and CDR2 as SVGIG (reference sequence). The CDR3 is 14 amino acids. The CDR3 DNA follows: TGTGCCTGGAGCATCGCGCGGGGCCCCTATGGCTACACCTTC. Translating gives CAWSIARGPYGYTF. The variable domain in full, with the rest retrieved from reference TRBV30 and TRBJ1-2, is SQTIHQWPATLVQPVGSPLSLECTVEGTSNPNLYWYRQAAGRGLQLLFYSVGIGQISSEVPQNLSASRPQDRQFILSSKKLLLSDSGFYLCAWSIARGPYGYTFGSGTRLTVV.